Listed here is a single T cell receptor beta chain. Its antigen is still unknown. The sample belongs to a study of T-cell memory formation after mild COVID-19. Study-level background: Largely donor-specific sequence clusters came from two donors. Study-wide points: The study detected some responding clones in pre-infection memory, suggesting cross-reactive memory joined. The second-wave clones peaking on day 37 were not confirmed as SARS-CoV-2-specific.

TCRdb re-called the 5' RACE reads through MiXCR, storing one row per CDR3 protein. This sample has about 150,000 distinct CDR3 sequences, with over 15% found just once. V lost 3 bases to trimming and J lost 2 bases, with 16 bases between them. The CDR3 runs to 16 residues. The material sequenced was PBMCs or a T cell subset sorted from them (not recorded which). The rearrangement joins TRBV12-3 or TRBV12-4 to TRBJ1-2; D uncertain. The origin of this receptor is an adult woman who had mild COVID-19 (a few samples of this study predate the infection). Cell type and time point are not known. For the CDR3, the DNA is TGTGCCAGCAGTTTGAGGGCGGGGAGCTCCAACTATGGCTACACCTTC. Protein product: CASSLRAGSSNYGYTF.